The rows below give T cell receptor beta chains drawn from one sample of a study of blood T cell repertoires in COVID-19. Clones were sequenced by immunoSEQ multiplex PCR, and TCRdb holds only the in-frame ones, with some missing. The sample includes some 180,000 clones, 75% to 90% of them seen just once. Sequencing was carried out using peripheral blood. All receptors come from a woman between 55 and 75 years old with acute or convalescent COVID-19. Each CDR3 is given with its conserved first and last residue. The order of the fields is D gene, V gene, J gene, CDR3 protein, CDR3 DNA. The D gene is left open where the match is weak.

-	TRBV29-1	TRBJ1-5	CSVGRDNQPQHF	TGCAGCGTTGGGAGGGACAATCAGCCCCAGCATTTT
-	TRBV27	TRBJ2-1	CASRLTRRTNEQFF	TGTGCCAGCCGACTGACGAGGAGAACGAATGAGCAGTTCTTC
TRBD1	TRBV27	TRBJ1-2	CASSFRQGGGYTF	TGTGCCAGCAGTTTTAGACAGGGCGGTGGCTACACCTTC
TRBD1	TRBV2	TRBJ1-6	CAGRTGMENSPLHF	TGTGCCGGAAGGACAGGGATGGAAAATTCACCCCTCCACTTT
TRBD2	TRBV6-5	TRBJ2-7	CASSLTSDSYEQYF	TGTGCCAGCAGTTTGACTAGCGACTCCTACGAGCAGTACTTC
-	TRBV3-1/TRBV3-2	TRBJ2-5	CASSRAGGETQYF	TGTGCCAGCAGCAGGGCCGGGGGAGAGACCCAGTACTTC
-	TRBV15	TRBJ2-1	CATSRDRLRNEQFF	TGTGCCACCAGCAGAGATCGGTTACGCAATGAGCAGTTCTTC
TRBD1	TRBV5-1	TRBJ2-3	CASSLQGVVDTQYF	TGCGCCAGCAGCTTACAGGGGGTGGTAGATACGCAGTATTTT
TRBD1	TRBV29-1	TRBJ1-5	CSVVTGVNQPQHF	TGCAGCGTTGTGACAGGGGTTAATCAGCCCCAGCATTTT
-	TRBV9	TRBJ2-1	CASSVVPLIGQFHEQFF	TGTGCCAGCAGCGTAGTCCCGCTGATTGGCCAGTTTCATGAGCAGTTCTTC
TRBD1	TRBV6-5	TRBJ1-6	CASRVRDRYSPLHF	TGTGCCAGCAGGGTCCGGGACAGATATTCACCCCTCCACTTT